Listed here is a single T cell receptor (beta chain). V lost 2 bases to trimming and J lost 6 bases; unmatched junction nucleotides: 3. Germline assignment: CDR1 SGHTA and CDR2 FQGNSA. CDR3 length: 14 amino acids. Stage II-IVA oral cavity squamous cell carcinoma was new and untreated by systemic or radiation therapy. Analysis of PBMCs was direct, with no culture step. These data are taken from a study of neoadjuvant anti-PD-1 for oral cavity cancer. Sequencing used immunoSEQ multiplex PCR; TCRdb keeps in-frame clones, though not all of them. The sample lists about 81,000 clones; around 80% were seen once.

Sample: PBMCs, taken before nivolumab (anti-PD-1) treatment. This receptor was identified in a person between 40 and 79 years old with oral cavity squamous cell carcinoma. The genes are TRBV7-2 and TRBJ2-1; TRBD2 matches at 8 bases. This CDR3 is CASSLRLAGNEQFF. The CDR3 nucleotides read TGTGCCAGCAGCTTAAGGCTAGCGGGCAATGAGCAGTTCTTC.